One and the same sample provided the 29 T cell receptor beta chains below, sequenced in a study of CD8+CD57+ T cells in acquired aplastic anemia. According to the study, genomic DNA was the template for TCR beta VDJ and CDR3 profiling. One entry per CDR3 protein, called by TCRdb with MiXCR from the reads. The profile shows around 250,000 distinct CDR3 sequences, roughly 50% of them singletons. Sequenced material: sorted CD4+, CD8+, or CD8+CD57+ T cells (not recorded which) from PBMCs. Receptor source: a human donor with severe aplastic anemia or a healthy control (not recorded which).

The chain carries TRBV20-1 and TRBJ2-1, with unresolved D. Per the germline V gene, CDR1 is DFQATT and CDR2 is SNEGSKA (reference sequence). V gave up 0 bases and J gave up 4 bases, with 4 bases separating them. The CDR3 consists of 12 residues. For the CDR3, the DNA is TGCAGTGCTAGAGACAATTACAATGAGCAGTTCTTC. Protein product: CSARDNYNEQFF.

The chain has TRBV25-1 and TRBJ2-3; tentatively, D is TRBD1 (6 bases). Per germline, CDR1 MGHDK and CDR2 SYGVNS. The CDR3 loop spans 14 amino acids. Trimming removed 3 bases from V and 4 bases from J, with 11 bases in between. CDR3 region: CASSERQGSDTQYF. In DNA form, the CDR3 reads TGTGCCAGCAGTGAGCGGCAGGGGTCAGATACGCAGTATTTT.

The chain is built from TRBV4-2 and TRBJ1-1; tentatively, D is TRBD1 (5 bases). The length of the CDR3 is 13 residues. Trimming pared 2 bases from V and 8 bases from J, leaving 12 bases between. Per germline, CDR1 LGHNA and CDR2 YNFKEQ. This chain's CDR3 is CASSQRAGIEAFF. CDR3 DNA sequence: TGTGCCAGCAGCCAACGGGCAGGGATAGAAGCTTTCTTT.

This clonotype was recorded only once. DNA of the CDR3: TGTGCCAGACAACAAAAGGGGCGCTATGGCTACACCTTC. It translates to CARQQKGRYGYTF. V usage is TRBV9 and J usage is TRBJ1-2; possibly TRBD1 for D (5 bases). The V gene lost 8 bases and the J gene lost 4 bases, with 15 bases spanning the gap. CDR3 size: 13 residues. From germline, CDR1 is SGDLS and CDR2 YYNGEE.

The chain joins TRBV20-1 to TRBJ2-7; TRBD1 matches at 8 bases. The length of the CDR3 is 13 residues. Germline CDR1 and CDR2: DFQATT and SNEGSKA (reference sequence). J lost 6 bases, V lost 3 bases, and 7 bases had no gene match. The CDR3 is CSASGAGGGEQYF. The CDR3 DNA reads as TGCAGTGCTAGTGGGGCAGGGGGCGGCGAGCAGTACTTC.

This clonotype occurred many times. The chain links TRBV5-1 to TRBJ2-7, with a weak D call TRBD2 (5 bases). Germline V gene sequence: CDR1 SGHRS, CDR2 YFSETQ. The CDR3 has 14 residues. Trimming took 3 bases from V and 1 from J, leaving 11 bases between them. CDR3 amino acids: CASSSVAGSYEQYF. The CDR3 DNA is TGCGCCAGCAGCTCCGTGGCGGGTTCCTACGAGCAGTACTTC.

This clonotype was counted many times. V is TRBV20-1 and J is TRBJ2-7, with D possibly being TRBD1 (5 bases). Between the trimmed V and J ends, which lost 3 bases and 2 bases, there was a span of 11 bases. CDR1 is DFQATT, CDR2 SNEGSKA, per germline (reference sequence). The CDR3 length is 13 residues. CDR3 DNA: TGCAGTGCTAGGCATGGGGCTCCCTACGAGCAGTACTTC. Translation gives CSARHGAPYEQYF.

The chain recombines TRBV11-3 with TRBJ2-3; D is possibly TRBD1 (5 bases). V lost 3 bases to trimming and J lost 2 bases, with 12 bases between them. The CDR3 runs 15 residues. Germline V gene data show CDR1 as SGHNT and CDR2 as YENEEA. As DNA, the CDR3 is TGTGCCAGCAGCTTGACAGCGTCACCCACAGATACGCAGTATTTT. This sequence encodes CASSLTASPTDTQYF.

Concerning this clonotype itself: Being one base from a much bigger clone, this may be a read error. This chain uses TRBV7-8 with TRBJ1-6, with D possibly being TRBD1 (5 bases). CDR1 is SGHVS, CDR2 FQNEAQ, per germline. This CDR3 contains 15 residues. CDR3 DNA: TGTGTCAGCAGCTTAGCTGGGGACTGGGATTCACCCCTCCACTTT. It translates to CVSSLAGDWDSPLHF.

This clonotype has more than one count but fewer than ten. The chain couples TRBV7-2 to TRBJ2-7; 9 nucleotides line up with TRBD1. Germline CDR1 and CDR2: SGHTA and FQGNSA. V was clipped by 5 bases and J by 6 bases; unmatched bases: 5. The CDR3 runs to 13 residues. The CDR3 spells CASSGTGSSEQYF. The CDR3 coding sequence is TGTGCCAGCAGCGGGACAGGGTCCAGCGAGCAGTACTTC.

This clonotype was detected many times. The chain recombines TRBV7-8 with TRBJ2-2; 8 nucleotides align to TRBD2. This CDR3 region has 15 residues. Germline trimming cut 3 bases from V and 6 bases from J; bases unmatched to any gene: 6. Germline V gives CDR1 SGHVS, CDR2 FQNEAQ. Here the CDR3 reads CASSLSGGSPGELFF. CDR3 nucleotide sequence: TGTGCCAGCAGCTTGAGCGGGGGAAGCCCCGGGGAGCTGTTTTTT. The full variable domain, in which reference TRBV7-8 and TRBJ2-2 provide the parts outside the CDR3, is GAGVSQSPRYKVAKRGQDVALRCDPISGHVSLFWYQQALGQGPEFLTYFQNEAQLDKSGLPSDRFFAERPEGSVSTLKIQRTQQEDSAVYLCASSLSGGSPGELFFGEGSRLTVL.

The J gene is TRBJ2-6, the V gene TRBV24-1; D is unresolved. The germline CDR1 and CDR2 sequences are KGHDR and SFDVKD. The CDR3 contains 20 residues. Trimming removed 4 bases at V and 0 bases at J, with 21 bases between. DNA of the CDR3: TGTGCCACCAGTGACTCCTTCGGTGGACCGGTCTCCTCTGGGGCCAACGTCCTGACTTTC. It specifies CATSDSFGGPVSSGANVLTF.

This chain links TRBV10-3 with TRBJ2-1, with 7 bases lining up with TRBD2. The CDR3 loop spans 13 amino acids. Trimming took 3 bases from V and 10 from J; bases not matched to a gene: 6. CDR1 is ENHRY, CDR2 SYGVKD, per germline. CDR3 loop: CAISDDTGGEQFF. CDR3 DNA sequence: TGTGCCATCAGTGACGACACGGGAGGCGAGCAGTTCTTC.

The chain couples TRBV10-3 to TRBJ2-3; the D gene could be TRBD1 or TRBD2 (7 bases each). V gave up 6 bases and J gave up 3 bases, with 16 bases separating them. Germline V gives CDR1 ENHRY, CDR2 SYGVKD. The CDR3 spans 15 residues. CDR3 protein: CAIRAGGRETDTQYF. The DNA for the CDR3 is TGTGCCATCAGGGCAGGGGGGCGGGAGACAGATACGCAGTATTTT.

The chain carries TRBV19 and TRBJ2-1; D possibly corresponds to TRBD2 (6 bases). Germline CDR1 reads LNHDA; CDR2 reads SQIVND (reference sequence). This CDR3 region has 15 residues. The V and J ends lost 7 bases and 0 bases respectively, with 13 bases between them. This CDR3 is CASTIADLSYNEQFF. CDR3 coding DNA: TGTGCCAGTACCATAGCGGACCTCTCCTACAATGAGCAGTTCTTC.

This clonotype occurred many times. The chain uses TRBV5-4 and TRBJ2-3, with 10 bases identical to TRBD2. V lost 4 bases, J lost 4 bases, and 12 bases stayed unmatched. Germline CDR1 is SGHNT and CDR2 is YYREEE (reference sequence). CDR3 length: 17 amino acids. The CDR3 DNA reads TGTGCCAGCAGCACACGGAGGGCTAGCGGGGGTGCAGATACGCAGTATTTT. Protein: CASSTRRASGGADTQYF.

The chain carries TRBV7-3 and TRBJ1-1; D not certain. This CDR3 region has 13 residues. Trimming removed 5 bases from V and 0 bases from J, with 7 bases in between. Germline CDR1 and CDR2: SGHTA and FQGTGA. CDR3 DNA: TGTGCCAGCAGCCGCGAGATGAACACTGAAGCTTTCTTT. This gives the protein CASSREMNTEAFF.

This chain uses TRBV7-6 with TRBJ1-6; TRBD1 aligns across 7 bases. Losses at the gene ends were 6 bases for V and 2 bases for J; bases not matched to a gene: 7. Germline V lookup: CDR1 SGHVS, CDR2 FNYEAQ. The CDR3 sequence is 16 residues long. The CDR3 sequence is CASRPGTDTYNSPLHF. In nucleotides, the CDR3 is TGTGCCAGCAGGCCCGGGACAGACACCTATAATTCACCCCTCCACTTT.

J is TRBJ1-1 and V is TRBV11-2; D possibly corresponds to TRBD1 (5 bases). The ends were cut back, 2 bases at V and 2 bases at J, with 12 bases in the middle. The CDR3 is 15 residues long. Germline V CDR1 and CDR2: SGHAT, FQNNGV. CDR3 sequence (DNA): TGTGCCAGCAGCTTATCGTGGGGCATAAACACTGAAGCTTTCTTT. It codes for CASSLSWGINTEAFF.

This sequence joins TRBV25-1 and TRBJ2-1; D possibly corresponds to TRBD1 (6 bases). Germline CDR1 MGHDK, CDR2 SYGVNS. The V and J ends lost 6 bases and 5 bases respectively, with 11 bases between them. CDR3 length: 13 amino acids. CDR3 coding DNA: TGTGCCAGCAGGGAGACAGGACACAATGAGCAGTTCTTC. As protein: CASRETGHNEQFF.

The V gene is TRBV5-1, the J gene TRBJ2-1; D possibly corresponds to TRBD2 (6 bases). The germline V and J ends were trimmed by 0 bases and 4 bases, with 11 bases remaining between them. The CDR3 has 15 amino acids. Germline CDR1 and CDR2: SGHRS and YFSETQ. The CDR3 region is CASSLAGTLYNEQFF. The CDR3 coding sequence is TGCGCCAGCAGCTTGGCCGGGACTTTGTACAATGAGCAGTTCTTC.

In its sample, this clonotype was seen a few times. V gene TRBV24-1 combines with J gene TRBJ2-1; TRBD2 matches 12 bases. V shed 8 bases, J shed 6 bases, and the junction held 4 bases outside the gene matches. The V gene's germline CDR1 is KGHDR and CDR2 SFDVKD. The CDR3 is made up of 14 amino acids. CDR3 in DNA: TGTGCCACCATGACTAGCGGGAGATCCAATGAGCAGTTCTTC. Translated: CATMTSGRSNEQFF.

The chain joins TRBV19 to TRBJ2-1; 7 nucleotides align to TRBD1. CDR1 is LNHDA, CDR2 SQIVND, per germline (reference sequence). After removal of 6 bases from V and 3 bases from J, the junction contained 8 bases not matched to a gene. The CDR3 runs 15 residues. CDR3 sequence: CASRVTGALYNEQFF. CDR3 in DNA: TGTGCCAGTAGGGTAACAGGGGCGCTCTACAATGAGCAGTTCTTC. The complete variable domain, with remaining parts taken from reference TRBV19 and TRBJ2-1, reads DGGITQSPKYLFRKEGQNVTLSCEQNLNHDAMYWYRQDPGQGLRLIYYSQIVNDFQKGDIAEGYSVSREKKESFPLTVTSAQKNPTAFYLCASRVTGALYNEQFFGPGTRLTVL.

This chain joins TRBV24-1 and TRBJ2-3, with D perhaps matching TRBD2 (5 bases). Germline assignment: CDR1 KGHDR and CDR2 SFDVKD. V shed 4 bases and J shed 5 bases, with 15 bases lying between them. The CDR3 runs 15 residues. The CDR3 DNA reads as TGTGCCACCAGTGAGGCCGGGAATTGGGGAGATACGCAGTATTTT. The encoded protein is CATSEAGNWGDTQYF.

The chain links TRBV24-1 to TRBJ2-5; TRBD2 matches 7 bases. The CDR3 contains 15 residues. V dropped 4 bases and J dropped 3; count of bases not matched to a gene: 7. Germline assignment: CDR1 KGHDR and CDR2 SFDVKD. The CDR3 DNA is TGTGCCACCAGTGAATGGCTACGGGGGGAAGAGACCCAGTACTTC. Translation: CATSEWLRGEETQYF.

The rearrangement uses TRBV2 and TRBJ1-2, with D possibly TRBD1 on 5 matching bases. Trimming pared 1 base from V and 6 bases from J, leaving 15 bases between. Per germline, CDR1 SNHLY and CDR2 FYNNEI. The CDR3 runs 15 residues. The CDR3 nucleotides read TGTGCCAGCAGTGAAGGGGGGGGTAGACTACATGGCTACACCTTC. It encodes CASSEGGGRLHGYTF.

J is TRBJ1-2 and V is TRBV19, with no clear D. Germline lookup yields CDR1 LNHDA and CDR2 SQIVND (reference sequence). Trimming left V 2 bases short and J 3 bases short, with 16 bases between. CDR3 size: 16 residues. The CDR3 region is CASSIFTENTHYGYTF. For the CDR3, the DNA is TGTGCCAGTAGTATATTTACAGAGAATACTCACTATGGCTACACCTTC.

The chain has TRBV18 and TRBJ2-5; D might be TRBD1 or TRBD2, each matching 5 bases. V was shortened by 3 bases and J by 5 bases, with 10 bases between the two germline ends. Germline V gene lookup returns CDR1 KGHSH and CDR2 LQKENI. The CDR3 spans 13 residues. The CDR3 nucleotides read TGTGCCAGCTCACCTGGGGGAAAGGAGACCCAGTACTTC. Residues: CASSPGGKETQYF.

As to this clonotype: Germline and junction disagree at one end, which may indicate a read error. The rearrangement uses TRBV7-2 and TRBJ1-3; tentatively, D is TRBD1 (6 bases). The CDR3 has 14 residues. Germline loops: CDR1 SGHTA, CDR2 FQGNSA. Here the CDR3 reads CASSVQGPGNTIYF. The CDR3 coding sequence is TGTGCCAGCTCCGTACAGGGCCCTGGAAACACTATATATTTT.